This TCR beta chain is drawn from a study of shared clonotypes between healthy human individuals. Looking at the study overall: CD8 memory received one plate per donor, CD8 naive two, CD4 memory three and CD4 naive three. Study-wide points: Tissue TCR repertoires likely differ from these blood-only repertoires. Larger richness was generally estimated for naive than memory subsets.

In regard to this clone: Its target is not known.

Division of CD4+ cells produced a CD45RA+ naive subset and a CD45RA-negative memory subset. The CDR3 length is 12 residues. Trimming removed 9 bases from V and 5 bases from J; junction bases left unmatched: 1. CDR1 ENHRY and CDR2 SYGVKD come from the germline V gene. The assay was immunoSEQ multiplex PCR, and TCRdb's table has in-frame clones only and misses some. This sample has 1.6 million or so clones; approximately 98.5% occur once, and the top ten carry 0.36%. The chain employs TRBV10-3 and TRBJ1-5; 10 bases match TRBD1. The receptor was isolated from a man under 40 in good health. Sequenced: naive CD4+ T cells sorted from blood. Documented subset: CD45RA+ positively selected. DNA of the CDR3: TGTGCCATTGGGACAGGGGATCAGCCCCAGCATTTT. This translates into CAIGTGDQPQHF.